These 31 T cell receptor beta chains originate from one sample sequenced in a study of cytotoxic CD8 clonotypes in ibrutinib-treated CLL. Assay used: immunoSEQ multiplex PCR; TCRdb lists only in-frame clones, some missing. The sample consists of about 140,000 clones, 80% of them appearing once. Here the sequenced sample was PBMCs, taken after 36 months of ibrutinib treatment. All receptors derive from a human donor with chronic lymphocytic leukemia.

The CDR3 reads CASSYGLAGMGSYEQYF. In nucleotides, the CDR3 is TGCGCCAGCAGCTATGGACTAGCCGGAATGGGGAGCTACGAGCAGTACTTC. This rearrangement joins TRBV5-1 to TRBJ2-7; 8 bases agree with TRBD2. Germline CDR1 reads SGHRS; CDR2 reads YFSETQ. This CDR3 comprises 17 residues. Unmatched junction bases numbered 14, after V lost 3 bases and J lost 3 bases.

This chain connects TRBV5-1 to TRBJ2-1; perhaps D is TRBD1 or TRBD2 (5 bases each). Germline CDR1 and CDR2: SGHRS and YFSETQ. Trimming left V 5 bases short and J 0 bases short, with 18 bases between. The length of the CDR3 is 17 residues. CDR3 residues: CASSLNSGQSSYNEQFF. The CDR3 region has the DNA TGCGCCAGCAGTCTCAACTCGGGGCAGAGCTCCTACAATGAGCAGTTCTTC.

The gene calls are TRBV5-1 and TRBJ1-5; D remains ambiguous. This CDR3 comprises 13 residues. V was trimmed by 4 bases and J by 5 bases, leaving 10 bases between them. Germline CDR1 and CDR2: SGHRS and YFSETQ. CDR3 residues: CASSPTGDQPQHF. In DNA, the CDR3 is TGCGCCAGCAGCCCGACCGGGGATCAGCCCCAGCATTTT.

This chain links TRBV6-5 with TRBJ2-7; 11 bases agree with TRBD2. Germline values: CDR1 MNHEY, CDR2 SVGAGI. Unmatched junction bases numbered 5, after V lost 2 bases and J lost 2 bases. The CDR3 spans 16 residues. CDR3 amino acids: CASSYTSGGRPYEQYF. CDR3 in DNA: TGTGCCAGCAGTTACACTAGCGGGGGCCGACCCTACGAGCAGTACTTC.

The V call is TRBV10-1, the J call TRBJ2-7; 8 bases agree with TRBD1. CDR1 and CDR2 (germline): WNHNN, SYGVQD (reference sequence). There are 14 residues in the CDR3. V shed 5 bases and J 2 bases; nucleotides not matched to a gene: 5. The CDR3 nucleotides read TGCGCCAGCAGTCCAGACAGGGGAGCCTACGAGCAGTACTTC. This translates into CASSPDRGAYEQYF.

The V gene is TRBV19, the J gene TRBJ2-1, with 9 bases aligning to TRBD1. Germline assignment: CDR1 LNHDA and CDR2 SQIVND (reference sequence). The J segment lost 8 bases and the V segment lost 3 bases, leaving 5 bases of the junction unmatched. This CDR3 is 14 amino acids long. CDR3 in amino acids: CASSIYRGHDEQFF. The CDR3 DNA reads as TGTGCCAGTAGTATTTACAGGGGGCACGATGAGCAGTTCTTC. The full variable domain, its missing parts supplied by reference TRBV19 and TRBJ2-1, is DGGITQSPKYLFRKEGQNVTLSCEQNLNHDAMYWYRQDPGQGLRLIYYSQIVNDFQKGDIAEGYSVSREKKESFPLTVTSAQKNPTAFYLCASSIYRGHDEQFFGPGTRLTVL.

The V and J genes are TRBV29-1 and TRBJ1-2; D unresolved. Trimming left V 4 bases short and J 7 bases short, with 13 bases between. This CDR3 comprises 12 residues. Per the germline V gene, CDR1 is SQVTM and CDR2 is ANQGSEA. The CDR3 nucleotides read TGCAGCGTTGGGGGAGGGCGTCCTGGCTACACCTTC. Amino acid sequence: CSVGGGRPGYTF.

On this clone: Other DNA sequences in the same sample also yield this CDR3. The V gene is TRBV28, the J gene TRBJ1-2; D unclear. Germline V gives CDR1 MDHEN, CDR2 SYDVKM. V was cut by 3 bases and J by 5 bases, with 7 bases left in between. The CDR3 is 12 residues long. For the CDR3, the DNA is TGTGCCAGCAGTTTTGACCTTTATGGCTACACCTTC. This encodes CASSFDLYGYTF.

The CDR3 here is CACSGLLTSGANVLTF. The CDR3, as DNA: TGTGCCTGTTCGGGACTCCTTACCTCTGGGGCCAACGTCCTGACTTTC. The V call is TRBV30, the J call TRBJ2-6; the D gene is possibly TRBD2 (6 bases). Deletions cut 6 bases from V and 0 bases from J, with 15 bases between. Germline V gives CDR1 GTSNPN, CDR2 SVGIG (reference sequence). The CDR3 loop spans 16 amino acids.

The chain uses TRBV2 and TRBJ2-2, with D uncertain. CDR1 is SNHLY and CDR2 is FYNNEI in the germline V gene. V was cut by 4 bases and J by 4 bases, with 7 bases left in between. The CDR3 contains 13 residues. CDR3 DNA: TGTGCCAGCAGTGTGTTCAGCACCGGGGAGCTGTTTTTT. Protein sequence: CASSVFSTGELFF.

The chain recombines TRBV5-1 with TRBJ1-6; tentatively, D is TRBD1 (6 bases). The CDR3 has 13 amino acids. V was pared by 0 bases and J by 11 bases, with 9 bases between. Germline V gives CDR1 SGHRS, CDR2 YFSETQ. Here the CDR3 reads CASSLEEGAPLHF. CDR3 bases: TGCGCCAGCAGCTTGGAAGAGGGGGCACCCCTCCACTTT.

This clone was picked up a small number of times. The genes are TRBV5-8 and TRBJ2-7; D unresolved. Germline CDR1 reads SGHTS; CDR2 reads YDEGEE. CDR3 length: 11 amino acids. Trimming left V 4 bases short and J 4 bases short, with 6 bases between. The CDR3: CASSPLYEQYF. As DNA, the CDR3 is TGTGCCAGCAGCCCGCTTTACGAGCAGTACTTC.

Comments on this clone: At one end, the junction sequence differs from germline, possibly due to a read error. This chain uses TRBV11-2 with TRBJ1-1, with a possible D match to TRBD1 (5 bases). The CDR3 covers 15 residues. The germline V gene encodes CDR1 SGHAT and CDR2 FQNNGV. The CDR3 here is CASSLTRGGNAEAFF. Here the CDR3 DNA reads TGTGCCAGCAGCTTAACCCGGGGGGGGAACGCTGAAGCTTTCTTT.

This chain connects TRBV7-2 to TRBJ2-7; 9 nucleotides line up with TRBD2. CDR1 SGHTA and CDR2 FQGNSA come from the germline V gene. The CDR3 contains 16 residues. Trimming cost V 2 bases and J 6 bases; bases outside gene matches: 11. CDR3 sequence: CASSLSSGDLWVEQYF. The CDR3 bases are TGTGCCAGCAGCTTATCTAGCGGGGACCTTTGGGTCGAGCAGTACTTC. Looking up the rest from reference TRBV7-2 and TRBJ2-7 gives the full variable domain: GAGVSQSPSNKVTEKGKDVELRCDPISGHTALYWYRQSLGQGLEFLIYFQGNSAPDKSGLPSDRFSAERTGGSVSTLTIQRTQQEDSAVYLCASSLSSGDLWVEQYFGPGTRLTVT.

The V and J genes are TRBV6-5 and TRBJ1-3; TRBD1 agrees at 7 bases. Germline V gene data show CDR1 as MNHEY and CDR2 as SVGAGI. The CDR3 has 16 residues. Losses at the gene ends were 0 bases for V and 9 bases for J; bases not matched to a gene: 11. In DNA, the CDR3 is TGTGCCAGCAGTTACTCATTCGACAGGGAGGGCGCCACCATATATTTT. It encodes CASSYSFDREGATIYF.

This clone was seen a single time. The CDR3 nucleotides read TGTGCCAGCAGCGTAGTTGGAGGGACCGGGGAGCTGTTTTTT. The encoded protein is CASSVVGGTGELFF. J is TRBJ2-2 and V is TRBV9; perhaps TRBD2 as D (6 bases). Looked up from germline, CDR1 is SGDLS and CDR2 is YYNGEE. The length of the CDR3 is 14 residues. V gave up 0 bases and J gave up 5 bases, with 8 bases separating them.

A single count supports this clone. This chain joins TRBV5-5 and TRBJ1-5; the match to TRBD1 covers 12 bases. J gave up 7 bases and V 3 bases, and 5 bases lay outside the gene matches. Germline CDR1 reads SGHKS; CDR2 reads YYEKEE (reference sequence). The CDR3 extends over 15 amino acids. DNA for the CDR3: TGTGCCAGCAGCTCTACCGGGACAGGGGGCCAGCCCCAGCATTTT. Its translation is CASSSTGTGGQPQHF.

The chain has TRBV9 and TRBJ2-3, with 7 bases lining up with TRBD2. V shed 0 bases and J 2 bases; nucleotides not matched to a gene: 6. The CDR3 covers 16 residues. Per germline, CDR1 SGDLS and CDR2 YYNGEE. The CDR3 DNA follows: TGTGCCAGCAGCGTAGGAGCTAGCGGTCTCACAGATACGCAGTATTTT. It specifies CASSVGASGLTDTQYF. The whole variable domain, filled in from reference TRBV9 and TRBJ2-3, reads DSGVTQTPKHLITATGQRVTLRCSPRSGDLSVYWYQQSLDQGLQFLIQYYNGEERAKGNILERFSAQQFPDLHSELNLSSLELGDSALYFCASSVGASGLTDTQYFGPGTRLTVL.

This clone was recorded only once. The chain combines TRBV10-3 with TRBJ2-1, with D hard to call. The CDR3 length is 11 residues. V was shortened by 11 bases and J by 5 bases, with 10 bases between the two germline ends. Germline values: CDR1 ENHRY, CDR2 SYGVKD. CDR3 nucleotide sequence: TGTGCCGTAAGGAAACACAATGAGCAGTTCTTC. Its translation is CAVRKHNEQFF.

This clone was detected only once. The genes are TRBV7-9 and TRBJ2-1; D is unresolved. Trimming left V 1 base short and J 6 bases short, with 7 bases between. The CDR3 is 13 residues long. Germline V lookup: CDR1 SEHNR, CDR2 FQNEAQ (reference sequence). CDR3 amino acids: CASSLVLVNEQFF. The DNA for the CDR3 is TGTGCCAGCAGCTTAGTACTCGTCAATGAGCAGTTCTTC.

This clone came up a few times. CDR3: CASSLGFGDWGYTF. DNA for the CDR3: TGTGCCAGCAGCTTAGGATTCGGTGACTGGGGCTACACCTTC. The chain has TRBV7-9 and TRBJ1-2; D is unclear. Germline V gene sequence: CDR1 SEHNR, CDR2 FQNEAQ (reference sequence). The ends were cut back, 1 base at V and 8 bases at J, with 14 bases in the middle. This CDR3 comprises 14 residues.

The chain is built from TRBV1 and TRBJ2-3; the D call TRBD2 from the table was never checked on the DNA. TRBV1 is a listed pseudogene. This CDR3 is 14 amino acids long. CDR3 loop: CTSSQRAVTDTQYF. The CDR3 DNA is TGCACCAGCAGCCAACGAGCGGTCACAGATACGCAGTATTTT.

The genes are TRBV4-1 and TRBJ2-6; D is ambiguous. Deletions cut 1 base from V and 2 bases from J, with 12 bases between. Germline V gene data show CDR1 as MGHRA and CDR2 as YSYEKL. The CDR3 is made up of 17 amino acids. The chain's CDR3 is CASSQVTRRTGANVLTF. CDR3 in DNA: TGCGCCAGCAGCCAAGTAACAAGGAGAACTGGGGCCAACGTCCTGACTTTC.

The genes are TRBV11-1 and TRBJ2-1, with 15 nucleotides matching TRBD2. The CDR3 runs 16 residues. From germline, CDR1 is SGHAT and CDR2 FQDESV (reference sequence). Trimming cost V 4 bases and J 8 bases; bases outside gene matches: 6. CDR3 sequence reads: CASSYRTSGGAHEQFF. In nucleotides, the CDR3 is TGTGCCAGCAGCTACCGGACTAGCGGGGGGGCCCATGAGCAGTTCTTC.

CDR3 region: CASFMARTGNTGELFF. The DNA for the CDR3 is TGTGCCAGCTTTATGGCGAGGACAGGGAACACCGGGGAGCTGTTTTTT. The chain has TRBV7-9 and TRBJ2-2, with TRBD1 matching over 7 bases. With V trimmed by 8 bases and J by 1 base, 10 bases remained unmatched. This CDR3 has 16 residues. In germline, CDR1 is SEHNR, CDR2 FQNEAQ (reference sequence).

This chain links TRBV7-9 with TRBJ1-3; no clear D gene. CDR1 SEHNR and CDR2 FQNEAQ come from the germline V gene (reference sequence). The CDR3 sequence is 15 residues long. Between the trimmed V and J ends, which lost 0 bases and 0 bases, there was a span of 6 bases. CDR3 sequence: CASSLARSSGNTIYF. The CDR3 coding sequence is TGTGCCAGCAGCTTAGCTAGGAGCTCTGGAAACACCATATATTTT.

The chain employs TRBV12-5 and TRBJ2-1; 8 nucleotides align to TRBD2. Unmatched junction bases numbered 9, after V lost 2 bases and J lost 0 bases. CDR3 length: 18 amino acids. Germline lookup yields CDR1 LGHNT and CDR2 FRNRAP. Here the CDR3 DNA reads TGTGCTAGTGGTTTGAGGACTTTAGCGGGAAGCTCCTACAATGAGCAGTTCTTC. It translates to CASGLRTLAGSSYNEQFF.

CDR3 DNA: TGTGCCAGCAGCAGCCCCGCTGAAAAACTGTTTTTT. Translated, it gives CASSSPAEKLFF. The chain links TRBV6-5 to TRBJ1-4; D gene uncertain. V was trimmed by 6 bases and J by 7 bases, leaving 9 bases between them. Germline assignment: CDR1 MNHEY and CDR2 SVGAGI. CDR3 length: 12 amino acids.

This chain joins TRBV18 and TRBJ2-1; D possibly corresponds to TRBD1 (5 bases). Germline V gives CDR1 KGHSH, CDR2 LQKENI. Deletions cut 2 bases from V and 9 bases from J, with 11 bases between. The CDR3 loop spans 13 amino acids. The CDR3 DNA is TGTGCCAGCTCACCAAAAATCCAGGGTGAGCAGTTCTTC. Protein sequence: CASSPKIQGEQFF.

The J gene is TRBJ1-4, the V gene TRBV6-5; no definite D call. V was pared by 0 bases and J by 13 bases, with 18 bases between. Germline values: CDR1 MNHEY, CDR2 SVGAGI. The CDR3 runs 15 residues. Here the CDR3 reads CASSYSPLPDEVLFF. CDR3 in DNA: TGTGCCAGCAGTTACTCGCCTCTTCCTGATGAGGTACTGTTTTTT.

V usage is TRBV18 and J usage is TRBJ2-5; D remains unclear. The germline V gene has CDR1 KGHSH and CDR2 LQKENI. CDR3 length equals 13 residues. Deletions cut 3 bases from V and 5 bases from J, with 10 bases between. The chain's CDR3 is CASSPYQVETQYF. The CDR3 DNA reads as TGTGCCAGCTCACCGTACCAGGTTGAGACCCAGTACTTC.